These 18 T cell receptor beta chains were sequenced from one sample in a study of a mutant IDH1 vaccine in newly diagnosed glioma. Their specific antigens are unknown. Indicated time point: week 5, during vaccination. In the vaccine, a single dose held 300 ug of the mutant IDH1 20-mer peptide, along with topical imiquimod. Measured with immunoSEQ multiplex PCR; TCRdb has only the in-frame clones, and not every one. Among under 95,000 clones listed, over 75% were seen once. The sequenced sample was PBMCs, obtained from a glioma patient whose treatment included an IDH1 peptide vaccine. The receptors stem from a woman aged 50 to 65 with glioma.

The chain carries TRBV9 and TRBJ2-2; D tentatively fits TRBD1 or TRBD2 (5 bases each). This CDR3 region has 16 residues. The V end was cut by 1 base, the J end by 1 base, with 11 bases between. Germline-derived CDR1 and CDR2 are SGDLS and YYNGEE. The CDR3 bases are TGTGCCAGCAGCGTATTGGGACGGTGGAACACCGGGGAGCTGTTTTTT. Protein: CASSVLGRWNTGELFF.

This clone was recorded a few times. The CDR3 sequence: CASSVASGGPQHF. The CDR3 DNA sequence: TGTGCCAGCAGCGTGGCGTCTGGCGGCCCCCAGCATTTT. V gene TRBV9 combines with J gene TRBJ1-5; D is undetermined. The CDR3 runs 13 residues. Germline loops: CDR1 SGDLS, CDR2 YYNGEE. V was clipped by 2 bases and J by 10 bases, with 13 bases between them.

The V call is TRBV15, the J call TRBJ2-1; D tentatively fits TRBD1 or TRBD2 (5 bases each). The CDR3 totals 15 residues. The germline V gene has CDR1 LNHNV and CDR2 YYDKDF (reference sequence). V lost 3 bases to trimming and J lost 6 bases, with 15 bases between them. The CDR3: CATSSPGRGVNEQFF. The CDR3 DNA is TGTGCCACCAGCAGTCCGGGACGGGGTGTCAATGAGCAGTTCTTC. Full variable domain (rest looked up from reference TRBV15 and TRBJ2-1): DAMVIQNPRYQVTQFGKPVTLSCSQTLNHNVMYWYQQKSSQAPKLLFHYYDKDFNNEADTPDNFQSRRPNTSFCFLDIRSPGLGDTAMYLCATSSPGRGVNEQFFGPGTRLTVL.

CDR3 DNA: TGTGCCAGCAGCCTAAGGACTAGCGGGACACAATTAACTGAGCAGTACTTC. This sequence encodes CASSLRTSGTQLTEQYF. The V gene is TRBV5-5, the J gene TRBJ2-7; the match to TRBD2 covers 12 bases. In germline, CDR1 is SGHKS, CDR2 YYEKEE (reference sequence). J lost 7 bases, V lost 4 bases, and 15 bases had no gene match. The CDR3 spans 17 residues.

The rearrangement uses TRBV6-6 and TRBJ1-1; maybe TRBD1 (6 bases). The CDR3 sequence is 13 residues long. Germline lookup yields CDR1 MNHNY and CDR2 SVGAGI (reference sequence). Between the trimmed V and J ends, which lost 7 bases and 4 bases, there was a span of 13 bases. CDR3 region: CASMGQTFTEAFF. Here the CDR3 DNA reads TGTGCCAGCATGGGACAAACTTTCACTGAAGCTTTCTTT.

The CDR3 here is CASSPLAGTNTGELFF. The DNA of the CDR3 is TGCGCCAGCAGCCCTTTAGCGGGAACGAACACCGGGGAGCTGTTTTTT. The chain joins TRBV5-1 to TRBJ2-2; 8 bases agree with TRBD2. V gave up 4 bases and J gave up 0 bases; unmatched junction bases: 5. Per the germline V gene, CDR1 is SGHRS and CDR2 is YFSETQ. The CDR3 runs 16 residues.

The rearrangement joins TRBV5-1 to TRBJ2-2, with TRBD2 identical over 9 bases. CDR3 length: 16 residues. Germline trimming cut 1 base from V and 3 bases from J; bases unmatched to any gene: 4. Germline assignment: CDR1 SGHRS and CDR2 YFSETQ. In DNA form, the CDR3 reads TGCGCCAGCAGCTTGAGGCTAGCGGGACACACCGGGGAGCTGTTTTTT. Translating gives CASSLRLAGHTGELFF.

J is TRBJ1-2 and V is TRBV7-9, with a possible D match to TRBD1 (5 bases). V dropped 5 bases and J dropped 1 base, with 17 bases sitting between them. CDR1 is SEHNR and CDR2 is FQNEAQ in the germline V gene (reference sequence). This CDR3 region has 16 residues. The CDR3 protein is CASSPDSTDINYGYTF. The DNA for the CDR3 is TGTGCCAGCAGCCCTGACTCGACAGACATTAACTATGGCTACACCTTC.

The CDR3 nucleotides read TGTGCCTGGACCCTGACTGATAAGCTTTACGAGCAGTACTTC. Protein product: CAWTLTDKLYEQYF. The chain has TRBV30 and TRBJ2-7; D not resolved. Germline CDR1 GTSNPN, CDR2 SVGIG (reference sequence). Trimming pared 4 bases from V and 4 bases from J, leaving 17 bases between. There are 14 residues in the CDR3. Full variable domain (outside the CDR3, taken from reference TRBV30 and TRBJ2-7): SQTIHQWPATLVQPVGSPLSLECTVEGTSNPNLYWYRQAAGRGLQLLFYSVGIGQISSEVPQNLSASRPQDRQFILSSKKLLLSDSGFYLCAWTLTDKLYEQYFGPGTRLTVT.

This clone has only one observation. The rearrangement uses TRBV5-4 and TRBJ2-7; no clear D. This CDR3 comprises 13 residues. The V end was cut by 4 bases, the J end by 3 bases, with 11 bases between. Germline-derived CDR1 and CDR2 are SGHNT and YYREEE (reference sequence). CDR3 sequence: CASSPGRNYEQYF. The CDR3 region has the DNA TGTGCCAGCAGCCCCGGACGGAACTACGAGCAGTACTTC.

The J gene is TRBJ2-5, the V gene TRBV25-1, with TRBD1 identical over 8 bases. Germline V gives CDR1 MGHDK, CDR2 SYGVNS. The CDR3 totals 15 residues. V trimming: 3 bases; J trimming: 0 bases; junction bases outside the gene matches: 3. The CDR3 loop is CASSEDRAYQETQYF. CDR3 bases: TGTGCCAGCAGTGAGGACAGGGCGTACCAAGAGACCCAGTACTTC. Supplemented by reference TRBV25-1 and TRBJ2-5, the full variable domain reads EADIYQTPRYLVIGTGKKITLECSQTMGHDKMYWYQQDPGMELHLIHYSYGVNSTEKGDLSSESTVSRIRTEHFPLTLESARPSHTSQYLCASSEDRAYQETQYFGPGTRLLVL.

This chain links TRBV5-4 with TRBJ2-1; TRBD1 matches 7 bases. Germline V CDR1 and CDR2: SGHNT, YYREEE (reference sequence). V shed 4 bases and J 8 bases; nucleotides not matched to a gene: 12. CDR3 length: 15 amino acids. The CDR3 protein is CASSTGQAGLDEQFF. The CDR3 DNA is TGTGCCAGCAGCACCGGACAGGCTGGTTTGGATGAGCAGTTCTTC.

A single count supports this clone. V usage is TRBV28 and J usage is TRBJ2-7; weak D call: TRBD2 (5 bases). The ends were cut back, 6 bases at V and 2 bases at J, with 14 bases in the middle. The CDR3 runs 14 residues. Germline CDR1 and CDR2: MDHEN and SYDVKM. The CDR3 DNA is TGTGCCAGCAGCTTGCCGGGGAGCACCTACGAGCAGTACTTC. Amino acid sequence: CASSLPGSTYEQYF.

This chain uses TRBV19 with TRBJ2-2; D is ambiguous. The CDR3 extends over 14 amino acids. The germline CDR1 and CDR2 sequences are LNHDA and SQIVND (reference sequence). V was clipped by 4 bases and J by 9 bases, with 15 bases between them. The CDR3 DNA is TGTGCCAGTAGTAACCCCGCTTTTTTGTGGGAGCTGTTTTTT. It specifies CASSNPAFLWELFF.

The chain carries TRBV7-9 and TRBJ1-6, with TRBD1 matching over 9 bases. The CDR3 is made up of 14 amino acids. The V and J ends lost 6 bases and 9 bases, in that order; junction bases with no gene match: 6. Germline loops: CDR1 SEHNR, CDR2 FQNEAQ (reference sequence). The CDR3 DNA reads as TGTGCCAGCAGGGGACAGGGCCCCAGTTCACCCCTCCACTTT. This codes for CASRGQGPSSPLHF.

This chain connects TRBV27 to TRBJ1-4; tentatively, D is TRBD1 (5 bases). Trimming stripped 6 bases from V and 8 bases from J, with 10 bases between. The CDR3 has 12 amino acids. From germline, CDR1 is MNHEY and CDR2 SMNVEV (reference sequence). CDR3 nucleotide sequence: TGTGCCAGCAGGACAGTGCGGGAAAAACTGTTTTTT. This encodes CASRTVREKLFF.

The chain is built from TRBV25-1 and TRBJ2-1; D gene ambiguous. This CDR3 has 11 amino acids. With 4 bases removed from V and 8 bases from J, the gap between germline ends came to 6 bases. CDR1 is MGHDK and CDR2 is SYGVNS in the germline V gene. CDR3 DNA: TGTGCCAGCAGTGCCTTGTATGAGCAGTTCTTC. Translated: CASSALYEQFF. Full variable domain (rest looked up from reference TRBV25-1 and TRBJ2-1): EADIYQTPRYLVIGTGKKITLECSQTMGHDKMYWYQQDPGMELHLIHYSYGVNSTEKGDLSSESTVSRIRTEHFPLTLESARPSHTSQYLCASSALYEQFFGPGTRLTVL.

J is TRBJ1-5 and V is TRBV7-3; D is unresolved. CDR1 is SGHTA, CDR2 FQGTGA, per germline. Trimming shortened V by 2 bases and J by 9 bases, and 8 bases separated the two germline ends. The CDR3 runs to 12 residues. The CDR3 protein is CASSLPGWPQHF. In DNA, the CDR3 is TGTGCCAGCAGCTTACCAGGTTGGCCCCAGCATTTT.